The 23 T cell receptor beta chains presented below share a single source sample, sequenced in a study of blood T cell repertoires in COVID-19. Assay used: immunoSEQ multiplex PCR; TCRdb lists only in-frame clones, some missing. The table lists more than 150,000 clones, over 70% of them singletons. Sequencing input: peripheral blood. Receptor source: a woman in her sixties with acute or convalescent COVID-19.

A few counts support this clone. The chain combines TRBV6-5 with TRBJ1-1; D might be TRBD1 (5 bases). The germline V gene has CDR1 MNHEY and CDR2 SVGAGI. V dropped 6 bases and J dropped 6 bases, with 17 bases sitting between them. The CDR3 sequence is 14 residues long. The CDR3 loop is CASRGGVLQAEAFF. DNA for the CDR3: TGTGCCAGCAGGGGGGGTGTTCTTCAGGCTGAAGCTTTCTTT.

The chain is built from TRBV2 and TRBJ2-2, with TRBD2 identical over 12 bases. V shed 5 bases and J 4 bases; nucleotides not matched to a gene: 2. The germline gives CDR1 SNHLY, CDR2 FYNNEI. CDR3 length: 15 amino acids. CDR3 coding DNA: TGTGCCAGCAGTACTAGCGGGGGGCCCACCGGGGAGCTGTTTTTT. Amino acids: CASSTSGGPTGELFF.

V gene TRBV6-2 or TRBV6-3 combines with J gene TRBJ1-1; perhaps TRBD1 as D (6 bases). The CDR3 is made up of 17 amino acids. Germline CDR1 is MNHEY and CDR2 is SVGEGT. Trimming left V 0 bases short and J 2 bases short, with 16 bases between. The CDR3 spells CASSYSPRTAINTEAFF. CDR3 in DNA: TGTGCCAGCAGTTACTCCCCGCGGACAGCAATTAACACTGAAGCTTTCTTT.

CDR3 loop: CASSRGQGNYGYTF. The CDR3 DNA reads as TGTGCCAGTAGCAGGGGACAGGGCAACTATGGCTACACCTTC. The V and J genes are TRBV19 and TRBJ1-2; 9 bases are a match to TRBD1. The CDR3 extends over 14 amino acids. Germline trimming cut 6 bases from V and 2 bases from J; bases unmatched to any gene: 4. The germline CDR1 and CDR2 sequences are LNHDA and SQIVND (reference sequence). The variable domain in full, completed from reference TRBV19 and TRBJ1-2, reads DGGITQSPKYLFRKEGQNVTLSCEQNLNHDAMYWYRQDPGQGLRLIYYSQIVNDFQKGDIAEGYSVSREKKESFPLTVTSAQKNPTAFYLCASSRGQGNYGYTFGSGTRLTVV.

The chain recombines TRBV19 with TRBJ1-1, with a possible D match to TRBD1 (5 bases). This CDR3 spans 14 amino acids. V lost 7 bases and J 3 bases, leaving 15 bases between the germline ends. Germline V gene sequence: CDR1 LNHDA, CDR2 SQIVND (reference sequence). The DNA of the CDR3 is TGTGCCAGTACCCTCGGGGGGGTGGACACTGAAGCTTTCTTT. Translating gives CASTLGGVDTEAFF.

J is TRBJ2-7 and V is TRBV2; possible D gene TRBD2, 6 bases. V was cut by 8 bases and J by 2 bases, with 13 bases left in between. The CDR3 is 13 amino acids. Germline values: CDR1 SNHLY, CDR2 FYNNEI. CDR3 amino acids: CASGLARAYEQYF. DNA for the CDR3: TGTGCCAGCGGGCTAGCGAGGGCCTACGAGCAGTACTTC.

The J gene is TRBJ2-3, the V gene TRBV5-1, with 10 bases lining up with TRBD1. Germline V gene lookup returns CDR1 SGHRS and CDR2 YFSETQ. The CDR3 loop spans 15 amino acids. Trimming removed 0 bases from V and 4 bases from J; junction bases left unmatched: 2. The CDR3 nucleotides read TGCGCCAGCAGCTTGGGGGACAGGGGCCCAGATACGCAGTATTTT. Residues: CASSLGDRGPDTQYF.

V usage is TRBV7-2 and J usage is TRBJ1-5; D gene ambiguous. CDR1 and CDR2 (germline): SGHTA, FQGNSA. There are 16 residues in the CDR3. The ends were cut back, 3 bases at V and 0 bases at J, with 12 bases in the middle. CDR3 bases: TGTGCCAGCAGCTTGACCGGCGGATATAGCAATCAGCCCCAGCATTTT. It yields the protein CASSLTGGYSNQPQHF.

The chain links TRBV28 to TRBJ1-2, with a tentative D call TRBD1 (6 bases). The CDR3 spans 10 residues. V was clipped by 9 bases and J by 8 bases, with 10 bases between them. Germline CDR1 and CDR2: MDHEN and SYDVKM. The CDR3 nucleotides read TGTGCCAGTACAGGGAACGGCTACACCTTC. Translation gives CASTGNGYTF.

CDR3 residues: CASSVKLTGVRDYGYTF. DNA of the CDR3: TGTGCCAGCAGCGTAAAGTTGACAGGGGTTCGGGACTATGGCTACACCTTC. V is TRBV5-6 and J is TRBJ1-2, with 8 bases lining up with TRBD1. This CDR3 has 17 residues. Germline values: CDR1 SGHDT, CDR2 YYEEEE. The ends lost 4 bases at V and 3 bases at J; junction bases unmatched: 14.

V is TRBV7-3 and J is TRBJ2-2; 8 nucleotides line up with TRBD1. Trimming took 4 bases from V and 0 from J; bases not matched to a gene: 7. Germline V gene data show CDR1 as SGHTA and CDR2 as FQGTGA. The CDR3 has 17 residues. The CDR3 nucleotides read TGTGCCAGCAGCTCCGGGACAGGTTTTGCGAACACCGGGGAGCTGTTTTTT. This encodes CASSSGTGFANTGELFF.

In the case of this clone: At the DNA level, this CDR3 is encoded by other sequences in the same sample as well. The rearrangement uses TRBV7-9 and TRBJ2-7; TRBD1 matches at 9 bases. The J segment lost 2 bases and the V segment lost 5 bases, leaving 4 bases of the junction unmatched. From germline, CDR1 is SEHNR and CDR2 FQNEAQ (reference sequence). The CDR3 is 14 amino acids. CDR3 DNA: TGTGCCAGCAGCGCGGGACAGGGTGCCTACGAGCAGTACTTC. As protein: CASSAGQGAYEQYF.

The genes are TRBV5-6 and TRBJ1-2, with 7 bases lining up with TRBD1. Losses at the gene ends were 4 bases for V and 2 bases for J; bases not matched to a gene: 5. CDR3 length: 14 amino acids. Germline CDR1 is SGHDT and CDR2 is YYEEEE. DNA of the CDR3: TGTGCCAGCAGCCTCAGGGGGGAAAACTATGGCTACACCTTC. Encoded protein: CASSLRGENYGYTF.

This clone was seen just once. This chain uses TRBV18 with TRBJ2-7; 9 bases map to TRBD1. Germline lookup yields CDR1 KGHSH and CDR2 LQKENI. Trimming at V came to 0 bases and at J to 1 base, leaving 1 base not matched to a gene. This CDR3 comprises 15 residues. CDR3 sequence: CASSPPGQGSYEQYF. The CDR3 DNA follows: TGTGCCAGCTCACCACCGGGACAGGGTTCCTACGAGCAGTACTTC.

CDR3 sequence: CASSLVQGASQPQHF. In DNA form, the CDR3 reads TGTGCCAGCAGCTTAGTGCAGGGGGCAAGTCAGCCCCAGCATTTT. This chain links TRBV7-2 with TRBJ1-5, with 8 bases aligning to TRBD1. The V gene's germline CDR1 is SGHTA and CDR2 FQGNSA. The CDR3 runs 15 residues. Trimming removed 1 base from V and 6 bases from J; junction bases left unmatched: 5.

This clone has just a few counts. This rearrangement joins TRBV19 to TRBJ2-1; D is ambiguous. The V and J ends lost 1 base and 6 bases respectively, with 7 bases between them. There are 13 residues in the CDR3. CDR1 is LNHDA and CDR2 is SQIVND in the germline V gene (reference sequence). CDR3 sequence: CASSIAGVNEQFF. CDR3 in DNA: TGTGCCAGTAGTATAGCCGGAGTCAATGAGCAGTTCTTC.

The V and J genes are TRBV24-1 and TRBJ2-1; 8 bases map to TRBD2. Germline assignment: CDR1 KGHDR and CDR2 SFDVKD. The CDR3 runs to 16 residues. V shed 1 base and J 3 bases; nucleotides not matched to a gene: 4. The CDR3 nucleotides are TGTGCCACCAGTGATTTTGGGGCGGGGGGCTACAATGAGCAGTTCTTC. This translates into CATSDFGAGGYNEQFF.

The rearrangement uses TRBV24-1 and TRBJ1-2; 9 bases match TRBD1. This CDR3 has 13 residues. After removal of 7 bases from V and 8 bases from J, the junction contained 7 bases not matched to a gene. Germline lookup yields CDR1 KGHDR and CDR2 SFDVKD. CDR3 in DNA: TGTGCCACCAGCCAACAGGGGGCCTGGGGCTACACCTTC. Protein: CATSQQGAWGYTF.

The CDR3 is CASSLDRAYGYTF. As DNA, the CDR3 is TGTGCCAGCAGCTTGGACAGGGCCTATGGCTACACCTTC. The chain has TRBV5-6 and TRBJ1-2, with D perhaps TRBD1 (6 bases). CDR3 length: 13 residues. Germline V gives CDR1 SGHDT, CDR2 YYEEEE. The V gene lost 0 bases and the J gene lost 4 bases, with 7 bases spanning the gap.

This sequence joins TRBV18 and TRBJ1-4, with D perhaps TRBD1 (5 bases). The V gene lost 8 bases and the J gene lost 7 bases, with 8 bases spanning the gap. The CDR3 spans 11 residues. Germline V gene lookup returns CDR1 KGHSH and CDR2 LQKENI. The CDR3 DNA sequence: TGTGCCAGCCTCGGGGGTGAAAAACTGTTTTTT. Amino acids: CASLGGEKLFF.

The CDR3 region is CTSTSQGGCATNEKLFF. The CDR3, as DNA: TGCACCAGCACCTCTCAGGGAGGGTGCGCAACTAATGAAAAACTGTTTTTT. The chain couples TRBV1 to TRBJ1-4. TRBV1 is a pseudogene locus. This CDR3 is 17 amino acids long.

This chain links TRBV11-3 with TRBJ1-1, with TRBD1 identical over 7 bases. Germline V lookup: CDR1 SGHNT, CDR2 YENEEA. The CDR3 totals 16 residues. The trim removed 1 base at V and 1 base at J, leaving 6 bases unmatched. The CDR3 sequence is CASSLGGQNQNTEAFF. CDR3 sequence (DNA): TGTGCCAGCAGCTTAGGGGGACAGAACCAGAACACTGAAGCTTTCTTT.

The chain is built from TRBV6-7 and TRBJ1-4; TRBD1 might be the D (6 bases). TRBV6-7 is an ORF, with its function uncertain. V dropped 0 bases and J dropped 5 bases, with 13 bases sitting between them. The CDR3 has 16 amino acids. CDR3 sequence: CASSYSSGGANEKLFF. The CDR3 nucleotides read TGTGCCAGCAGTTACTCGTCCGGGGGGGCAAATGAAAAACTGTTTTTT.